Described below is a single T cell receptor beta chain sequence and its context. What it recognizes is unknown. Profiling relied on immunoSEQ multiplex PCR, and the TCRdb table lists in-frame clones only, not all of them. The table includes about 98,000 clones, about 88% detected once. The record originates from a study of cytomegalovirus exposure and HLA in healthy donors. Broader study findings: In vitro assays verified that a few CMV-associated chains recognized CMV antigens specifically. Most sequenced TCRs were rare (though some public TCRs occurred in many donors).

V was shortened by 5 bases and J by 2 bases, with 24 bases between the two germline ends. CDR1 and CDR2 from the germline V gene are LNHDA and SQIVND (reference sequence). The CDR3 is 18 residues long. The donors were members of the validation cohort comprising about 130 subjects, separate from the roughly 600-subject first cohort. Material: PBMCs. This sequence joins TRBV19 and TRBJ1-2, with a possible D match to TRBD1 (5 bases). This sequence originates from a man in his late teens or twenties in good health and CMV-seropositive. The CDR3 DNA is TGTGCCAGTAGTCCGGGTCCCAACCAGGGAGGCCAAAACTATGGCTACACCTTC. Its translation is CASSPGPNQGGQNYGYTF.